This TCR beta chain was sequenced for a study of CD4+ T cells in melanoma (dated by TCRdb to between 2022 and 2023). Notes on the research overall: Neoantigen-specific CD4+ T cells in human melanoma were what the study investigated.

A note on this clone: Its recognized antigen is unknown. No base quality values were provided; no much bigger clone lies one nucleotide off.

Preparation of the library involved the immunoSEQ multiplex PCR assay. TCRdb took over this immuneACCESS table, retaining in-frame rearrangements with V and J assigned. Such tables are incomplete; in checked studies, under half of the missing clones stem from an unresolved V gene, and the remainder is unexplained. This sample lists about 9,900 clones; around 70% were detected once. Around 19% of the sample is in the top ten clones. CDR1 and CDR2 are drawn from the germline V gene: MDHEN, SYDVKM. Spanning cysteine to phenylalanine, the CDR3 consists of 17 amino acids. Only CDR3 DNA is held: 51 bases, read in frame from base 1. The germline V end is reduced by 3 bases and the J end by 5 bases; junction bases left unmatched: 13. The donors were people with melanoma. General conclusions and limits of the study: Neoantigen-specific CD4+ T cells in melanoma were reported to have a range of differentiation states. Neoantigen-specific CD4+ T cells were reported to be correlated with the function of CD8+ T cells, macrophages and B cells.

The TCR was taken from a human donor with melanoma. This chain joins TRBV28 to TRBJ2-5, with 9 bases matching TRBD1. Source material: peripheral blood. The CDR3 corresponds to CASSFSGIGTGRETQYF. The sequence in DNA is TGTGCCAGCAGTTTCTCCGGCATAGGGACAGGGAGGGAGACCCAGTACTTC.